This record concerns one T cell receptor beta chain sequence. The data were taken from a study of control samples from healthy donors and cancer patients. Method: immunoSEQ multiplex PCR; TCRdb's copy keeps in-frame clones and lacks some. The sample lists about 120,000 clones, about 90% occurring once. The germline gives CDR1 LGHDT, CDR2 YNNKEL (reference sequence). With 8 bases removed from V and 10 bases from J, the gap between germline ends came to 21 bases. The CDR3 extends over 15 amino acids. Sample: blood. V and J are TRBV3-1 (or the pseudogene TRBV3-2) and TRBJ1-6, with D tentatively TRBD1 (6 bases). This receptor was identified in a man aged 50-60 years in good health. CDR3 sequence (DNA): TGTGCCAGCCAAGGGTTACAGGGAGGTGGATCACCCCTCCACTTT. Translation: CASQGLQGGGSPLHF.